These 8 T cell receptor beta chains originate from one sample sequenced in a study of brain T cells in children with intractable seizures. Assay used: immunoSEQ multiplex PCR; TCRdb lists only in-frame clones, some missing. The profile covers just under 65,000 clones, with approximately 95% appearing a single time and 0.3% to 0.45% taken by the ten largest. The sample consisted of peripheral blood, taken at surgery. The receptors derive from a boy less than two years old with focal cortical dysplasia and intractable seizures.

The V call is TRBV7-9, the J call TRBJ1-1; 12 nucleotides match TRBD1. V lost 5 bases to trimming and J lost 6 bases; unmatched junction nucleotides: 10. Per germline, CDR1 SEHNR and CDR2 FQNEAQ (reference sequence). This CDR3 comprises 16 residues. CDR3 DNA: TGTGCCAGCAGCGGAGGGACAGGGGGCGTCGGATCTGAAGCTTTCTTT. It yields the protein CASSGGTGGVGSEAFF.

The chain employs TRBV3-1 (or the pseudogene TRBV3-2) and TRBJ2-1; 8 bases align to TRBD2. The trim removed 1 base at V and 9 bases at J, leaving 8 bases unmatched. This CDR3 is 15 amino acids long. The V gene's germline CDR1 is LGHDT and CDR2 YNNKEL (reference sequence). The CDR3, as DNA: TGTGCCAGCAGCCAAGGTCCGGGAGGGTCTAGTGAGCAGTTCTTC. It specifies CASSQGPGGSSEQFF.

The chain employs TRBV19 and TRBJ2-4; 7 bases line up with TRBD1. CDR1 and CDR2 (germline): LNHDA, SQIVND (reference sequence). V lost 3 bases and J lost 6; bases outside the gene matches: 8. The CDR3 has 15 residues. The CDR3 nucleotides read TGTGCCAGTAGTATCCCCGGGACAGCTAGAAACATTCAGTACTTC. Translated, it gives CASSIPGTARNIQYF.

The sample holds one count of this clone. The chain employs TRBV7-9 and TRBJ1-6; 7 bases line up with TRBD1. Unmatched junction bases numbered 9, after V lost 2 bases and J lost 8 bases. The CDR3 totals 16 residues. The V gene's germline CDR1 is SEHNR and CDR2 FQNEAQ (reference sequence). CDR3 sequence reads: CASSLLPGQSDSPLHF. The CDR3 coding sequence is TGTGCCAGCAGCTTATTACCGGGACAGTCTGATTCACCCCTCCACTTT.

The chain has TRBV5-5 and TRBJ2-3, with TRBD1 matching 10 bases. CDR1 is SGHKS, CDR2 YYEKEE, per germline (reference sequence). V shed 0 bases, J shed 6 bases, and the junction held 7 bases outside the gene matches. The CDR3 loop spans 16 amino acids. CDR3 DNA: TGTGCCAGCAGCTTGGTTACAGCGGGACAGGGGGATACGCAGTATTTT. Translated, it gives CASSLVTAGQGDTQYF. Full variable domain (missing parts from reference TRBV5-5 and TRBJ2-3): DAGVTQSPTHLIKTRGQQVTLRCSPISGHKSVSWYQQVLGQGPQFIFQYYEKEERGRGNFPDRFSARQFPNYSSELNVNALLLGDSALYLCASSLVTAGQGDTQYFGPGTRLTVL.

J is TRBJ2-2 and V is TRBV30; D uncertain. The CDR3 length is 13 residues. The germline CDR1 and CDR2 sequences are GTSNPN and SVGIG (reference sequence). Trimming cost V 2 bases and J 1 base, with 5 bases left between them. The CDR3 sequence is CAWSKGNTGELFF. CDR3 DNA sequence: TGTGCCTGGAGTAAGGGGAACACCGGGGAGCTGTTTTTT.

The V call is TRBV4-2, the J call TRBJ2-5, with 8 bases identical to TRBD1. The ends lost 8 bases at V and 6 bases at J; junction bases unmatched: 14. This CDR3 has 15 amino acids. Germline-derived CDR1 and CDR2 are LGHNA and YNFKEQ. The CDR3 DNA follows: TGTGCCAGCCGACCCGATACAGGGGGGCGGAAGACCCAGTACTTC. Translated, it gives CASRPDTGGRKTQYF.

The rearrangement uses TRBV7-6 and TRBJ2-7; 14 bases map to TRBD2. The germline V gene has CDR1 SGHVS and CDR2 FNYEAQ. The V segment lost 0 bases and the J segment 3 bases; nucleotides outside the gene matches: 1. The CDR3 is 16 residues long. The CDR3: CASSLAGLAGGYEQYF. The CDR3 region has the DNA TGTGCCAGCAGCTTAGCCGGACTAGCGGGGGGCTACGAGCAGTACTTC. The full variable domain, its missing parts supplied by reference TRBV7-6 and TRBJ2-7, is GAGVSQSPRYKVTKRGQDVALRCDPISGHVSLYWYRQALGQGPEFLTYFNYEAQQDKSGLPNDRFSAERPEGSISTLTIQRTEQRDSAMYRCASSLAGLAGGYEQYFGPGTRLTVT.